This TCR beta chain was sequenced for a study of CD8+CD57+ T cells in acquired aplastic anemia. Study details: Sorted CD4+ and CD8+ cells yielded about 3 ug of DNA on average. General study results and limits: About 29 sequences, all CD8+ CDR3, were shared between patients and controls. Patients and controls were not found to differ significantly in CD8+ Simpson's diversity.

Patients who underwent sequencing had shown CD8+CD57+ cell expansion by flow cytometry. No therapy had been given to the patients at the time of blood sampling. CDR3 length equals 18 residues. V was shortened by 2 bases and J by 3 bases, with 20 bases between the two germline ends. Germline V lookup: CDR1 MNHNS, CDR2 SASEGT. The TCR beta profiling, which covered VDJ combination and CDR3 sequence, was carried out using genomic DNA as the template. TCRdb re-derived calls from the reads in MiXCR, one entry per CDR3 protein. The sample shows 170,000 or so distinct CDR3 sequences, less than 50% of them seen only once. For this clonotype: Its cognate antigen is unknown.

This chain joins TRBV6-1 and TRBJ1-5; D is uncertain. The receptor was derived from a human donor with aplastic anemia. The specimen was sorted CD4+, CD8+, or CD8+CD57+ T cells (not recorded which) from PBMCs. The DNA of the CDR3 is TGTGCCAGCAGTGAATGGGGATCGGGAATTGGATTCAATCAGCCCCAGCATTTT. Protein sequence: CASSEWGSGIGFNQPQHF.